The sequence of this T cell receptor beta chain was determined in a study of CD8+CD57+ T cells in acquired aplastic anemia. Study as a whole: DNA per sorted CD4+ or CD8+ sample ranged about 0.17 to 27.4 ug, averaging around 3 ug. There were roughly 9.8 million reads, on average, for CD4+ cells from healthy donors.

The use of genomic DNA as template underpinned the TCR beta VDJ and CDR3 profiling. TCRdb reanalysed the reads using MiXCR and keeps one entry per CDR3 protein. The repertoire includes about 130,000 distinct CDR3 sequences, 48% of them detected once, and about 2.7% sits in the top ten. Notes on this clonotype: The antigen remains unidentified.

This CDR3 spans 15 amino acids. Between the trimmed V and J ends, which lost 6 bases and 0 bases, there was a span of 14 bases. The germline V gene encodes CDR1 MGHDK and CDR2 SYGVNS. General observations from the study: A significant difference in CD8+ Simpson's diversity between patients and controls was not found.

The receptor was isolated from a human donor in good health, serving as a control. Sequenced input: sorted CD4+, CD8+, or CD8+CD57+ T cells (not recorded which) from PBMCs. The rearrangement uses TRBV25-1 and TRBJ1-2; D is perhaps TRBD1 (6 bases). The CDR3 DNA follows: TGTGCCAGCAGCCGGGACACTGCGTCTAACTATGGCTACACCTTC. Translating it yields CASSRDTASNYGYTF.